A selection of T cell receptor beta chains follows, all from one sample in a study of T cells after yellow fever vaccination. TCRdb reanalysed the 5' RACE reads using MiXCR and keeps one entry per CDR3 protein. Seen here are 45,000 to 60,000 distinct CDR3 sequences, less than 8% observed once, and the top ten hold approximately 25%. The starting material was CD8+ T cells not binding an NS4B(214-222) dextramer, sorted from PBMCs, obtained around 45 days after the first yellow fever vaccination. Receptors originate from a man aged 18 to 29 who received the YFV17D yellow fever vaccine. Both conserved end residues are part of each CDR3. The order of the fields is CDR3 DNA, CDR3 protein, J gene, V gene, clone size, D gene. The D gene is left open where the match is weak. Expanded clones are given a class, and other clones once, few, many or no size at all.

CDR3nt: TGCGCCAGCAGTCAGGGGATGAAAGGCTACACCTTC
CDR3aa: CASSQGMKGYTF
j_gene: TRBJ1-2
v_gene: TRBV4-3
abundance: few
d_gene: .

CDR3nt: TGTGCCACCAGCAGAGATATGGCAGCAGCTTCTAACTATGGCTACACCTTC
CDR3aa: CATSRDMAAASNYGYTF
j_gene: TRBJ1-2
v_gene: TRBV15
abundance: .
d_gene: .

CDR3nt: TGTGCCAGCAAGGGACAGGCTTTCTCGGTCTATGGCTACACCTTC
CDR3aa: CASKGQAFSVYGYTF
j_gene: TRBJ1-2
v_gene: TRBV12-3/TRBV12-4
abundance: few
d_gene: TRBD1

CDR3nt: TGTGCCAGCAGCTTACAGGTTCCGAGTCCTAGCACAGATACGCAGTATTTT
CDR3aa: CASSLQVPSPSTDTQYF
j_gene: TRBJ2-3
v_gene: TRBV7-8
abundance: few
d_gene: .

CDR3nt: TGCGCCAGCAGCCAAGAACGGGACTTTGGCGATGAGCAGTTCTTC
CDR3aa: CASSQERDFGDEQFF
j_gene: TRBJ2-1
v_gene: TRBV4-3
abundance: many
d_gene: .

CDR3nt: TGTGCCAGCGTCTTACAGGACTATAATTCACCCCTCCACTTT
CDR3aa: CASVLQDYNSPLHF
j_gene: TRBJ1-6
v_gene: TRBV7-9
abundance: few
d_gene: .

CDR3nt: TGTGCCAGCAGCTTGTATTGGGATGAGCAGTTCTTC
CDR3aa: CASSLYWDEQFF
j_gene: TRBJ2-1
v_gene: TRBV11-2
abundance: many
d_gene: .

CDR3nt: TGCGCCAGCAGCCAAATTCCTCCTCGAGAGCAGTTCTTC
CDR3aa: CASSQIPPREQFF
j_gene: TRBJ2-1
v_gene: TRBV4-3
abundance: many
d_gene: .

CDR3nt: TGTGCCAGCAATCCGACAGGGCAACGAGAGACCCAGTACTTC
CDR3aa: CASNPTGQRETQYF
j_gene: TRBJ2-5
v_gene: TRBV12-3/TRBV12-4
abundance: few
d_gene: TRBD1

CDR3nt: TGCAGTGCGAGCAGGGGAAGCTCCTATAATTCACCCCTCCACTTT
CDR3aa: CSASRGSSYNSPLHF
j_gene: TRBJ1-6
v_gene: TRBV20-1
abundance: .
d_gene: .

CDR3nt: TGTGCCAGTACGATCGGACTAGCGCTAGTCGGGGAGACCCAGTACTTC
CDR3aa: CASTIGLALVGETQYF
j_gene: TRBJ2-5
v_gene: TRBV6-2/TRBV6-3
abundance: .
d_gene: TRBD2

CDR3nt: TGTGCCAGCACCCCCGCTGGAGCGAACTATGGCTACACCTTC
CDR3aa: CASTPAGANYGYTF
j_gene: TRBJ1-2
v_gene: TRBV6-1
abundance: few
d_gene: .

CDR3nt: TGTGCCAGCAGCGACCCACAGGGTCGGAATCCTGAAGCTTTCTTT
CDR3aa: CASSDPQGRNPEAFF
j_gene: TRBJ1-1
v_gene: TRBV7-6
abundance: .
d_gene: .

CDR3nt: TGTGCCAGCAGTGAAGATATAGGGGGGGCTGGCAATCAGCCCCAGCATTTT
CDR3aa: CASSEDIGGAGNQPQHF
j_gene: TRBJ1-5
v_gene: TRBV2
abundance: few
d_gene: .

CDR3nt: TGTGCCAGCAGTTACGGGGTCCCAGAGTTCTACAATGAGCAGTTCTTC
CDR3aa: CASSYGVPEFYNEQFF
j_gene: TRBJ2-1
v_gene: TRBV6-5
abundance: many
d_gene: .

CDR3nt: TGCAGTGCTAACGGAGCTAATGAAAAACTGTTTTTT
CDR3aa: CSANGANEKLFF
j_gene: TRBJ1-4
v_gene: TRBV20-1
abundance: many
d_gene: .

CDR3nt: TGTGCCATCGTTCCCAGCGGGAAGACAGATACGCAGTATTTT
CDR3aa: CAIVPSGKTDTQYF
j_gene: TRBJ2-3
v_gene: TRBV2
abundance: many
d_gene: TRBD2